Presented here are 15 T cell receptor beta chains from one specimen sequenced in a study of shared clonotypes between healthy human individuals. Libraries were prepared by immunoSEQ multiplex PCR; TCRdb keeps only in-frame clonotypes and omits some of them. Of some 2.1 million clones listed, roughly 94% are singletons. Sequenced: naive CD4+ T cells sorted from blood. The subset denotes: CD45RA+ positively selected. All receptors come from a man between 18 and 35 years old in good health.

The sample holds one count of this clone. The chain combines TRBV5-1 with TRBJ1-2, with D hard to call. The CDR3 is 13 amino acids. Trimming shortened V by 6 bases and J by 4 bases, and 13 bases separated the two germline ends. From germline, CDR1 is SGHRS and CDR2 YFSETQ. This chain's CDR3 is CASTSGKSYGYTF. CDR3 DNA: TGCGCCAGCACCTCCGGGAAGAGCTATGGCTACACCTTC.

The V gene is TRBV7-9, the J gene TRBJ2-3, with 10 nucleotides matching TRBD1. CDR1 is SEHNR, CDR2 FQNEAQ, per germline (reference sequence). This CDR3 is 13 amino acids long. The V and J ends lost 5 bases and 4 bases, in that order; junction bases with no gene match: 0. The CDR3 spells CASSGQGADTQYF. CDR3 DNA: TGTGCCAGCAGCGGACAGGGGGCAGATACGCAGTATTTT.

With regard to this clone: This same CDR3 is encoded by further DNA sequences in the sample. This chain uses TRBV11-2 with TRBJ2-2; tentatively, D is TRBD2 (5 bases). CDR3 length equals 13 residues. Germline V gene data show CDR1 as SGHAT and CDR2 as FQNNGV. V was cut by 2 bases and J by 5 bases, with 6 bases left in between. As DNA, the CDR3 is TGTGCCAGCAGCTTACGGGATACCGGGGAGCTGTTTTTT. It codes for CASSLRDTGELFF.

The rearrangement links TRBV4-1 to TRBJ1-5; 7 positions match TRBD1. The CDR3 extends over 18 amino acids. Germline V lookup: CDR1 MGHRA, CDR2 YSYEKL. V lost 3 bases, J lost 0 bases, and 11 bases stayed unmatched. This CDR3 reads CASSQSNTGVYSNQPQHF. CDR3 nucleotides: TGCGCCAGCAGCCAGTCGAATACAGGGGTCTATAGCAATCAGCCCCAGCATTTT.

This chain links TRBV6-1 with TRBJ2-7; weak D call: TRBD2 (5 bases). Germline CDR1 and CDR2: MNHNS and SASEGT. V lost 3 bases and J 0 bases, leaving 12 bases between the germline ends. The CDR3 spans 15 residues. The CDR3 sequence: CASSDEGLVSYEQYF. CDR3 in DNA: TGTGCCAGCAGTGATGAGGGATTGGTCTCCTACGAGCAGTACTTC.

The chain employs TRBV18 and TRBJ2-5, with TRBD2 identical over 15 bases. CDR1 and CDR2 (germline): KGHSH, LQKENI. V dropped 2 bases and J dropped 4; count of bases not matched to a gene: 2. This CDR3 has 16 residues. The CDR3 DNA reads TGTGCCAGCTCACCAGGACTAGCGGGAGGGACAGAGACCCAGTACTTC. It codes for CASSPGLAGGTETQYF.

The J gene is TRBJ2-5, the V gene TRBV5-1; D not resolved. CDR1 is SGHRS, CDR2 YFSETQ, per germline. Trimming stripped 0 bases from V and 1 base from J, with 13 bases between. CDR3 length: 16 amino acids. CDR3 sequence reads: CASSLGRQPGQETQYF. The DNA of the CDR3 is TGCGCCAGCAGCTTGGGCAGGCAACCTGGCCAAGAGACCCAGTACTTC.

This chain links TRBV30 with TRBJ2-3; D is undetermined. The V end lost 0 bases, the J end lost 9 bases, and 16 bases lay between the germline ends. Germline CDR1 reads GTSNPN; CDR2 reads SVGIG (reference sequence). This CDR3 is 14 amino acids long. CDR3 loop: CAWSVGLDGPTQYF. The CDR3 nucleotides read TGTGCCTGGAGTGTTGGATTGGACGGGCCAACGCAGTATTTT.

V is TRBV30 and J is TRBJ2-1; 7 bases match TRBD2. The CDR3 is 15 amino acids. CDR1 is GTSNPN and CDR2 is SVGIG in the germline V gene (reference sequence). V lost 4 bases and J lost 0; bases outside the gene matches: 6. The CDR3 loop is CAWNPGLSSYNEQFF. The CDR3 DNA reads TGTGCCTGGAACCCGGGACTAAGCTCCTACAATGAGCAGTTCTTC.

The rearrangement joins TRBV6-1 to TRBJ2-7; D is perhaps TRBD1 or TRBD2 (5 bases each). Germline V lookup: CDR1 MNHNS, CDR2 SASEGT. V was cut by 5 bases and J by 3 bases, with 17 bases left in between. This CDR3 spans 15 amino acids. CDR3 region: CASSLGWDPNYEQYF. CDR3 coding DNA: TGTGCCAGCAGTCTTGGTTGGGACCCGAACTACGAGCAGTACTTC.

In this sample, this clone turned up a few times. Other DNA sequences from this sample encode an identical CDR3 as well. The CDR3 here is CAGDRDSYEQYF. Here the CDR3 DNA reads TGTGCCGGGGACAGGGATTCCTACGAGCAGTACTTC. The chain combines TRBV30 with TRBJ2-7; 9 bases match TRBD1. With 8 bases clipped from V and 1 base from J, the junction kept 3 bases outside the gene matches. Germline V lookup: CDR1 GTSNPN, CDR2 SVGIG (reference sequence). This CDR3 is 12 amino acids long.

Remarks on this clone: The sample contains more than one DNA sequence encoding this CDR3. This chain joins TRBV7-9 and TRBJ2-7, with D unclear. V was trimmed by 3 bases and J by 4 bases, leaving 7 bases between them. Germline assignment: CDR1 SEHNR and CDR2 FQNEAQ (reference sequence). The CDR3 totals 12 residues. CDR3 sequence: CASSFGPYEQYF. CDR3 nucleotides: TGTGCCAGCAGCTTCGGTCCGTACGAGCAGTACTTC. The variable domain in full, with the rest retrieved from reference TRBV7-9 and TRBJ2-7, is DTGVSQNPRHKITKRGQNVTFRCDPISEHNRLYWYRQTLGQGPEFLTYFQNEAQLEKSRLLSDRFSAERPKGSFSTLEIQRTEQGDSAMYLCASSFGPYEQYFGPGTRLTVT.

This chain connects TRBV19 to TRBJ1-5; the D gene is possibly TRBD1 (6 bases). CDR3 length: 12 residues. V gave up 5 bases and J gave up 13 bases, with 15 bases separating them. Germline V lookup: CDR1 LNHDA, CDR2 SQIVND (reference sequence). This CDR3 reads CASSEQGGYQHF. DNA for the CDR3: TGTGCCAGTAGTGAACAGGGTGGATATCAGCATTTT.

The genes are TRBV2 and TRBJ2-3; TRBD2 matches at 11 bases. The CDR3 contains 15 residues. CDR1 SNHLY and CDR2 FYNNEI come from the germline V gene. The V and J ends lost 6 bases and 4 bases, in that order; junction bases with no gene match: 6. CDR3 in DNA: TGTGCCAGCAGAACCCGACTAGCGGGGTCAGATACGCAGTATTTT. This encodes CASRTRLAGSDTQYF.

The gene calls are TRBV15 and TRBJ2-5; TRBD1 agrees at 12 bases. Germline CDR1 and CDR2: LNHNV and YYDKDF (reference sequence). Unmatched junction bases numbered 10, after V lost 0 bases and J lost 11 bases. The CDR3 totals 16 residues. The CDR3 bases are TGTGCCACCAGCAGAGACCCCACCGGGACAGGGGGCCATCAGTACTTC. It encodes CATSRDPTGTGGHQYF.